These 15 T cell receptor beta chains originate from one sample sequenced in a study of metastatic and nonmetastatic thyroid tumors. No treatment of any kind had been given to any patient before thyroid surgery. TCRdb used MiXCR to call clones anew from the PCR reads. The sample has roughly 15,000 clones, roughly 27% seen once. Sequenced material: tumor tissue. The receptor source for this set is a female donor with papillary thyroid cancer or a benign thyroid nodule (not recorded which). Some clones in this sample may be carry-over from other donors' samples.

On this clone: This may come from a read error, since a much larger clone is one base off. V and J are TRBV5-8 and TRBJ2-5; D unresolved. The CDR3 runs 9 residues. Germline V gene sequence: CDR1 SGHTS, CDR2 YDEGEE. CDR3 loop: CETGETQYF. The CDR3 DNA reads TGCGAGACGGGAGAGACCCAGTACTTC.

By sample share, this clone is medium-sized. Other DNA sequences of this sample code for an identical CDR3. V is TRBV20-1 and J is TRBJ2-7; 9 nucleotides match TRBD1. The V gene end was trimmed by 3 bases and the J gene end by 1 base; junction bases not matched to a gene: 4. In germline, CDR1 is DFQATT, CDR2 SNEGSKA (reference sequence). The CDR3 sequence is 14 residues long. The CDR3 DNA is TGCAGTGCTAGGCAACAGGGGGCATCCTACGAGCAGTACTTC. Encoded protein: CSARQQGASYEQYF.

By sample fraction, this clone is medium-sized (0.01 to 0.1%). The chain has TRBV19 and TRBJ1-6, with a possible D match to TRBD1 (5 bases). The CDR3 is 15 amino acids. The ends were cut back, 8 bases at V and 0 bases at J, with 11 bases in the middle. CDR1 is LNHDA, CDR2 SQIVND, per germline (reference sequence). The CDR3 loop reads CASGHRSSYNSPLHF. The CDR3 nucleotides are TGTGCCAGTGGACACAGGAGCTCCTATAATTCACCCCTCCACTTT.

V usage is TRBV6-1 and J usage is TRBJ2-7; 7 nucleotides match TRBD1. CDR1 is MNHNS, CDR2 SASEGT, per germline. Germline trimming cut 7 bases from V and 5 bases from J; bases unmatched to any gene: 11. CDR3 length: 14 residues. This CDR3 is CASIPIGGLHEQYF. As DNA, the CDR3 is TGTGCCAGCATTCCCATAGGGGGCTTACACGAGCAGTACTTC.

This clone was counted ten times or more. This sequence joins TRBV5-4 and TRBJ1-2, with D possibly TRBD1 on 6 matching bases. The CDR3 contains 15 residues. Trimming took 0 bases from V and 0 from J, leaving 9 bases between them. Per germline, CDR1 SGHNT and CDR2 YYREEE (reference sequence). CDR3 nucleotides: TGTGCCAGCAGCTTGGGGACAGCAGCTAACTATGGCTACACCTTC. Translation gives CASSLGTAANYGYTF.

The chain recombines TRBV2 with TRBJ2-7; TRBD2 matches at 7 bases. The CDR3 loop spans 14 amino acids. Per the germline V gene, CDR1 is SNHLY and CDR2 is FYNNEI. The V and J ends lost 5 bases and 3 bases, in that order; junction bases with no gene match: 7. CDR3 in DNA: TGTGCCAGCAGTTCCGGGACTATCGTCTACGAGCAGTACTTC. It translates to CASSSGTIVYEQYF.

This clone was found many times. The chain links TRBV10-1 to TRBJ2-5; 7 bases match TRBD2. The junction had 8 bases not matched to a gene; V was cut back by 3 bases and J by 1 base. The CDR3 length is 16 residues. Germline V gives CDR1 WNHNN, CDR2 SYGVQD (reference sequence). CDR3: CASSDLAGDSQETQYF. The CDR3 region has the DNA TGCGCCAGCAGTGACTTAGCGGGCGACTCCCAAGAGACCCAGTACTTC.

By its share, this clone is medium-sized. The rearrangement uses TRBV27 and TRBJ2-1; D unclear. The CDR3 runs 13 residues. The V end was cut by 3 bases, the J end by 8 bases, with 11 bases between. Germline V CDR1 and CDR2: MNHEY, SMNVEV (reference sequence). The CDR3 coding sequence is TGTGCCAGCAGTTTTTATTCGGGTTATGAGCAGTTCTTC. This codes for CASSFYSGYEQFF.

This clone has ten or more counts. V usage is TRBV7-9 and J usage is TRBJ1-1; D might be TRBD1 (5 bases). CDR3 length: 14 amino acids. CDR1 and CDR2 (germline): SEHNR, FQNEAQ (reference sequence). The germline V and J ends were trimmed by 5 bases and 0 bases, with 10 bases remaining between them. CDR3 sequence: CASSPGQLNTEAFF. DNA of the CDR3: TGTGCCAGCAGCCCAGGGCAACTGAACACTGAAGCTTTCTTT.

This chain uses TRBV18 with TRBJ2-2; 7 bases agree with TRBD1. V trimming: 3 bases; J trimming: 0 bases; junction bases outside the gene matches: 4. The CDR3 runs 16 residues. Germline CDR1 and CDR2: KGHSH and LQKENI. CDR3 protein: CASSPGQGANTGELFF. The CDR3 bases are TGTGCCAGCTCACCTGGGCAGGGGGCGAACACCGGGGAGCTGTTTTTT.

This CDR3 reads CASSQEPSGIYNEQFF. In DNA form, the CDR3 reads TGCGCCAGCAGCCAAGAACCTAGCGGGATATACAATGAGCAGTTCTTC. The J gene is TRBJ2-1, the V gene TRBV4-1; 9 bases are shared with TRBD2. Trimming took 0 bases from V and 4 from J; bases not matched to a gene: 4. The germline V gene encodes CDR1 MGHRA and CDR2 YSYEKL. CDR3 size: 16 residues.

The V call is TRBV20-1, the J call TRBJ1-2; D is unclear. Trimming left V 5 bases short and J 5 bases short, with 15 bases between. The CDR3 loop spans 13 amino acids. The germline V gene has CDR1 DFQATT and CDR2 SNEGSKA (reference sequence). CDR3 coding DNA: TGCAGTGCTGAGGGTCCGTATTATTATGGCTACACCTTC. The encoded protein is CSAEGPYYYGYTF.

The table lists this clone with a few counts. The chain is built from TRBV10-2 and TRBJ2-7, with a weak D call TRBD1 (6 bases). With 4 bases removed from V and 6 bases from J, the gap between germline ends came to 16 bases. The CDR3 runs 14 residues. The germline CDR1 and CDR2 sequences are WSHSY and SAAADI. The CDR3 spells CASSGGHGDREQYF. CDR3 nucleotide sequence: TGCGCCAGCAGTGGGGGACATGGGGATCGCGAGCAGTACTTC.

The chain combines TRBV6-1 with TRBJ1-5; tentative D call: TRBD1 (5 bases). This CDR3 region has 16 residues. Looked up from germline, CDR1 is MNHNS and CDR2 is SASEGT. Trimming removed 4 bases at V and 7 bases at J, with 20 bases between. CDR3 loop: CASSVRKGQGRQPQHF. The CDR3 nucleotides are TGTGCCAGCAGTGTTCGGAAAGGGCAGGGAAGGCAGCCCCAGCATTTT.

This clone has a handful of counts. CDR3 amino acids: CANSPGQGLYEQYF. CDR3 DNA: TGTGCAAACAGTCCGGGACAGGGACTTTACGAGCAGTACTTC. The chain couples TRBV24-1 to TRBJ2-7, with TRBD1 identical over 9 bases. The germline gives CDR1 KGHDR, CDR2 SFDVKD. This CDR3 is 14 amino acids long.